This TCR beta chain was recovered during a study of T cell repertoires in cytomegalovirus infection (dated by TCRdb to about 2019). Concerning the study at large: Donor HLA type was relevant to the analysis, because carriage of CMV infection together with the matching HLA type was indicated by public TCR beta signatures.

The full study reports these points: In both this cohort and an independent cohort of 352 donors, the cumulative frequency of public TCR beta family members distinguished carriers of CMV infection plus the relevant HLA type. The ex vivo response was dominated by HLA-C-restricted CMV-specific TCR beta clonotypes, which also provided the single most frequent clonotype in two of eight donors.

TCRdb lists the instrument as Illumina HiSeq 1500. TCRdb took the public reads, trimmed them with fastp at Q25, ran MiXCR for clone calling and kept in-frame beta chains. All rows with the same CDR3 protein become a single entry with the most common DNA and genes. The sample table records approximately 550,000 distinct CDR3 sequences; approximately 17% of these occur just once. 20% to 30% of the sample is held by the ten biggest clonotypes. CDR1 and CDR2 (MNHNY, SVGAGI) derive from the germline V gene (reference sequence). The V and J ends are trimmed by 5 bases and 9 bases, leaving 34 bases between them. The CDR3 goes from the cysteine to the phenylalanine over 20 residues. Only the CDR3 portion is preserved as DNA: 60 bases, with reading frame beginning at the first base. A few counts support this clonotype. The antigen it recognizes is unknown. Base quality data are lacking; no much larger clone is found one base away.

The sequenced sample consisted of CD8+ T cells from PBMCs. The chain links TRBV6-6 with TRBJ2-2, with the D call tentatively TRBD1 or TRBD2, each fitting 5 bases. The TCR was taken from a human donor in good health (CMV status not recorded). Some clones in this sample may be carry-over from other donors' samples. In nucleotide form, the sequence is TGTGCCAGCAGTGACAAGGAGTGGCCGGTACTTTCTGGGGGATTGTGGGAGCTGTTTTTT. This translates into CASSDKEWPVLSGGLWELFF.